The rows below give T cell receptor beta chains drawn from one sample of a study of cytomegalovirus exposure and HLA in healthy donors. Here immunoSEQ multiplex PCR was the method, and the copy in TCRdb shows in-frame clones only, minus some. The sample includes over 30,000 clones, 75% to 85% of them seen just once. Source material: PBMCs. These receptor sequences come from a male donor in good health and CMV-seronegative. CDR3s include the opening cysteine and the closing phenylalanine or tryptophan. D genes are given only for firm matches. Clone size is stated in some rows and not others, as once, few, many or a class when expanded.

D gene	clone size	J gene	V gene	CDR3 DNA	CDR3 protein
TRBD1	-	TRBJ1-3	TRBV5-1	TGCGCCAGCAGCCCCCGACAGGGGACAACTGGAAACACCATATATTTT	CASSPRQGTTGNTIYF
TRBD1	-	TRBJ1-4	TRBV5-4	TGTGCCAGCAGCTCCGGGACAGGGGGTGAAAAACTGTTTTTT	CASSSGTGGEKLFF
-	few	TRBJ1-4	TRBV19	TGTGCCAGTAGTATCCGGCAGGGAAATGAAAAACTGTTTTTT	CASSIRQGNEKLFF
-	-	TRBJ1-3	TRBV7-8	TGTGCCAGCAGCGACCAGGACACACGCTCTGGAAACACCATATATTTT	CASSDQDTRSGNTIYF
-	-	TRBJ2-7	TRBV19	TGTGCCAGTAGTATAGCGGGGAATAACGAGCAGTACTTC	CASSIAGNNEQYF
TRBD1	few	TRBJ1-2	TRBV28	TGTGCCAGCAGATTGACAGGGGCCCGTGGCTACACCTTC	CASRLTGARGYTF
-	few	TRBJ1-1	TRBV28	TGTGCCAGCAGTTCAGGGGACGTGAACACTGAAGCTTTCTTT	CASSSGDVNTEAFF
-	-	TRBJ1-1	TRBV6-1	TGTGCCAGCAGTGTCGACAGGAACACTGAAGCTTTCTTT	CASSVDRNTEAFF
TRBD1	-	TRBJ1-5	TRBV5-8	TGTGCCAGCAGCAGACAGGGAACTCAGCCCCAGCATTTT	CASSRQGTQPQHF
-	-	TRBJ1-1	TRBV5-4	TGTGCCAGCAGCGGACAGAACACTGAAGCTTTCTTT	CASSGQNTEAFF
-	-	TRBJ1-5	TRBV7-8	TGTGCCAGCAGCTTATTCGTCAGGAGCAATCAGCCCCAGCATTTT	CASSLFVRSNQPQHF
TRBD2	-	TRBJ2-5	TRBV5-6	TGTGCCAGCAGCGTGGGACTAGCGGGACAAGAGACCCAGTACTTC	CASSVGLAGQETQYF
-	-	TRBJ2-7	TRBV2	TGTGCCATAACCGAGGGGGTCTCCTACGAGCAGTACTTC	CAITEGVSYEQYF
-	-	TRBJ2-3	TRBV5-1	TGCGCCAGCAGCCCATCAGGGGTCGGCACAGATACGCAGTATTTT	CASSPSGVGTDTQYF
TRBD1	-	TRBJ1-2	TRBV6-4	TGTGCCAGCGGGACCAACAGGGGCTATGGCTACACCTTC	CASGTNRGYGYTF
-	-	TRBJ1-3	TRBV5-1	TGCGCCAGCAGCTTGTCGCCCAGGGAAGGAAACACCATATATTTT	CASSLSPREGNTIYF
TRBD1	-	TRBJ1-2	TRBV18	TGTGCCAGCTCACCGGGACAGGGCGGCTATGGCTACACCTTC	CASSPGQGGYGYTF
-	-	TRBJ1-1	TRBV7-9	TGTTCCAGCAGCTTCATGAACACTGAAGCTTTCTTT	CSSSFMNTEAFF
TRBD2	few	TRBJ2-1	TRBV7-9	TGTGCCAGCAGCTTAAGTAGCGGGAGCCATGAGCAGTTCTTC	CASSLSSGSHEQFF
-	-	TRBJ2-7	TRBV7-8	TGTGCCAGCAGCTTAGTCGGACATACCTTCTCCTACGAGCAGTACTTC	CASSLVGHTFSYEQYF
-	-	TRBJ2-7	TRBV6-5	TGTGCCAGCAGCAAACACAGGGAGACCTACGAGCAGTACTTC	CASSKHRETYEQYF
-	-	TRBJ1-2	TRBV7-2	TGTGCCAGCAGCTTAGTTGCAGGGGTGGACTATGGCTACACCTTC	CASSLVAGVDYGYTF
TRBD2	-	TRBJ2-3	TRBV5-1	TGCGCCAGCAGCTTCTCCCTAGCGGGGGCTAGCACAGATACGCAGTATTTT	CASSFSLAGASTDTQYF
TRBD1	-	TRBJ2-1	TRBV5-6	TGTGCCAGCAGCTGGACAGGGAGTTGGAATGAGCAGTTCTTC	CASSWTGSWNEQFF
-	-	TRBJ2-5	TRBV30	TGTGCCTGGAACCCTCGTAGCGCTGAGACCCAGTACTTC	CAWNPRSAETQYF
TRBD1	few	TRBJ2-7	TRBV7-9	TGTGCCAGCGAGGACAGGGGATCCTACGAGCAGTACTTC	CASEDRGSYEQYF
-	-	TRBJ1-6	TRBV4-2	TGTGCCAGCAGCCCCTTCGCCCGGGGGGGGCTAAGGACCCTCCACTTT	CASSPFARGGLRTLHF